The TCR beta chain described here comes from a study of blood T cell repertoires in COVID-19. Overall study: The samples span acute and convalescent COVID-19 from the United States, Italy and Spain. From T cells, B-cell-depleted T cells, or PBMCs came the material, which was cDNA or gDNA.

Per the original methods: Amplifying reference gene primers gave estimates of nucleated cell counts. Some clones are missing from TCRdb's copy, which holds only in-frame ones; the method was immunoSEQ multiplex PCR. D and trimming come from the DNA, and the V and J calls and clone size come from that table. The sample records approximately 230,000 clones, around 90% being singletons. Participant ages covered about 18 to 100 years across 24 US areas. The origin of this receptor is a woman between 25 and 40 years old with acute COVID-19. Specimen: PBMCs or T cells enriched from blood (not recorded which).

DNA for the CDR3: TGTGCCAGTAGTATAGAACTAGCGGGGGTCGTACGAGGGCCAGATACGCAGTATTTT. Residues: CASSIELAGVVRGPDTQYF. The chain employs TRBV19 and TRBJ2-3, with 11 positions matching TRBD2. The V and J ends lost 0 bases and 4 bases, in that order; junction bases with no gene match: 12. Germline CDR1 reads LNHDA; CDR2 reads SQIVND (reference sequence). The CDR3 covers 19 residues.